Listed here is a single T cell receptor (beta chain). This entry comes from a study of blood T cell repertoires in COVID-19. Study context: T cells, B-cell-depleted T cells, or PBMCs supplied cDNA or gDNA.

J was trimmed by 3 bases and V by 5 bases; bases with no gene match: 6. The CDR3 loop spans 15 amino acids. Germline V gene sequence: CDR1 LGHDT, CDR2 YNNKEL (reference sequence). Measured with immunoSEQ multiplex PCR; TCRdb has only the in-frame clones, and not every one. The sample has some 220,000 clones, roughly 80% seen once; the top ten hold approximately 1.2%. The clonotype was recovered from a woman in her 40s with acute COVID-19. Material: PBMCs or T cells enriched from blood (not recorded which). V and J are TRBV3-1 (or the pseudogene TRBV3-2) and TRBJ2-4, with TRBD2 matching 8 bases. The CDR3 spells CASSRSGGGKNIQYF. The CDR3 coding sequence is TGTGCCAGCAGCAGAAGCGGGGGAGGCAAAAACATTCAGTACTTC.